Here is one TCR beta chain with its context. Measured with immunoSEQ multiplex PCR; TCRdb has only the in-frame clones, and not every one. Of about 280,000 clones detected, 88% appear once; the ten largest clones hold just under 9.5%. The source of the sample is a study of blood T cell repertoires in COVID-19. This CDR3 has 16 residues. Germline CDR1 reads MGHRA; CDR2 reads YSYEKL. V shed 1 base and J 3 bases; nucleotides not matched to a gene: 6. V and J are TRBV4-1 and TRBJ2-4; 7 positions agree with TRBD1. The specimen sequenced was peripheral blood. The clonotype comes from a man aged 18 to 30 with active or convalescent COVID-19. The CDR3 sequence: CASSQGQGTGKNIQYF. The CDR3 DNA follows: TGCGCCAGCAGCCAAGGACAGGGAACCGGCAAAAACATTCAGTACTTC.